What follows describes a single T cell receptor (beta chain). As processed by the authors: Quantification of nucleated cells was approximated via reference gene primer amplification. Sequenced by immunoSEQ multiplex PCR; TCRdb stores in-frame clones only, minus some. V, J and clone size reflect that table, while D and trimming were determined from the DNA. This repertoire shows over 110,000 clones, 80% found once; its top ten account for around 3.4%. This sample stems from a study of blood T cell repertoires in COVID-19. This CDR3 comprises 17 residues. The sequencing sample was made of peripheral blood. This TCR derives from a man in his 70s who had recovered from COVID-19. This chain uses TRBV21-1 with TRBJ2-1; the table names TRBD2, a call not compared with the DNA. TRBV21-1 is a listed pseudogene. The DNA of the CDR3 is TGTGCCAGCAGCAAAGGGAGAGCGGGAGCTCCCCGGAATGAGCAGTTCTTC. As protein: CASSKGRAGAPRNEQFF.